Listed below are T cell receptor beta chains from one sample, sequenced in a study of T-cell memory formation after mild COVID-19. TCRdb called the 5' RACE reads again in MiXCR, with one record for every CDR3 protein. The sample records more than 350,000 distinct CDR3 sequences, 21% being singletons. The sequencing sample was made of PBMCs or a T cell subset sorted from them (not recorded which). These receptors all stem from an adult woman who had mild COVID-19 (a few samples of this study predate the infection). Cell type and time point are not known. The CDR3 runs from the conserved cysteine through the conserved F or W. A D gene is named only where the DNA matches it firmly. Clone size, where shown, is once, few, many, or a class for clones that have expanded.

j_gene	v_gene	d_gene	abundance	CDR3aa	CDR3nt
TRBJ2-3	TRBV7-7	TRBD2	few	CASSPTGGTQYF	TGTGCTAGCAGTCCTACGGGGGGTACGCAGTATTTT
TRBJ1-2	TRBV7-2	.	.	CASSLAKRGYGYTF	TGTGCCAGCAGCTTAGCGAAAAGGGGCTATGGCTACACCTTC
TRBJ2-5	TRBV5-5	.	once	CASSHFAGKETQYF	TGTGCCAGCAGCCATTTTGCAGGCAAAGAGACCCAGTACTTC
TRBJ2-2	TRBV27	.	.	CASSFRTLNTGELFF	TGTGCCAGCAGTTTCAGGACGTTAAACACCGGGGAGCTGTTTTTT
TRBJ1-1	TRBV20-1	TRBD1	few	CSAWGQGETFF	TGCAGTGCCTGGGGACAGGGGGAAACTTTCTTT
TRBJ2-3	TRBV20-1	TRBD2	few	CSARDRRLASTDTQYF	TGCAGTGCTAGAGATCGCCGACTAGCGAGCACAGATACGCAGTATTTT
TRBJ2-1	TRBV2	.	.	CASNRAEWGEQFF	TGTGCCAGCAACCGGGCTGAATGGGGTGAGCAGTTCTTC
TRBJ2-1	TRBV7-3	TRBD1	.	CASSSDRENEQFF	TGTGCCAGCAGCTCGGACAGGGAGAATGAGCAGTTCTTC
TRBJ2-4	TRBV18	.	.	CASWRGPPAAKNIQYF	TGTGCCAGCTGGAGAGGCCCACCAGCGGCCAAAAACATTCAGTACTTC
TRBJ1-1	TRBV4-1	.	.	CASFRGRF	TGCGCCAGCTTCCGAGGGAGATTT
TRBJ1-1	TRBV19	TRBD1	.	CASRWTGPNTEAFF	TGTGCCAGTAGATGGACAGGGCCGAACACTGAAGCTTTCTTT
TRBJ2-3	TRBV5-5	TRBD2	few	CASSKETSSTQYF	TGTGCCAGCAGCAAGGAGACTAGCAGCACGCAGTATTTT
TRBJ2-3	TRBV19	TRBD2	few	CASSTTSGGGDTQYF	TGTGCCAGTAGTACCACTAGCGGAGGAGGAGATACGCAGTATTTT
TRBJ2-2	TRBV7-3	.	few	CASSSLGGTGELFF	TGTGCCAGCAGCTCCCTAGGGGGCACCGGGGAGCTGTTTTTT
TRBJ2-7	TRBV12-3/TRBV12-4	TRBD2	.	CASSLWTSGVYF	TGTGCCAGCAGTTTGTGGACTAGCGGGGTATACTTC
TRBJ1-1	TRBV3-1	.	.	CASSQGTVTEAFF	TGTGCCAGCAGCCAAGGGACAGTCACCGAAGCTTTCTTT
TRBJ2-1	TRBV14	TRBD2	.	CASSQGLAGRIHYNEQFF	TGTGCCAGCAGCCAAGGACTAGCGGGAAGGATCCATTACAATGAGCAGTTCTTC
TRBJ2-3	TRBV4-1	TRBD1	.	CASSPVTGALDTQYF	TGCGCCAGCAGCCCTGTCACAGGGGCGCTAGATACGCAGTATTTT